This note documents a single T cell receptor (beta chain) sequence. Its target is not known. Busulfan-fludarabine conditioning, marrow transplant, and cyclophosphamide on days +3 and +4 were administered. Measured with immunoSEQ multiplex PCR; TCRdb has only the in-frame clones, and not every one. The sample gives roughly 8,600 clones, roughly 90% of which show up once; roughly 1.2% is in the top ten. This entry comes from a study of T cells after posttransplantation cyclophosphamide. Study-wide results and limits: After PTCy, TRB diversity resembled that of CNI/methotrexate controls. Later blood repertoires were often dominated by clones from the donor CD8+ memory compartment. TRB overlap between skin or GI tissue T cells and blood was limited.

Per the germline V gene, CDR1 is SNHLY and CDR2 is FYNNEI. The CDR3 covers 14 residues. V was pared by 6 bases and J by 7 bases, with 6 bases of the junction left unmatched. This rearrangement joins TRBV2 to TRBJ2-3, with TRBD2 identical over 11 bases. The source of this sequence is a female patient aged 45 to 65 who received an allogeneic stem cell transplant from a related donor, was CMV-positive, and had no GVHD. Some T cells here may be from the graft donor. Sequenced material: CD4+ T cells sorted from blood, taken 1404 days after allogeneic stem cell transplant with posttransplant cyclophosphamide. This chain's CDR3 is CASRGTSGRNTQYF. Here the CDR3 DNA reads TGTGCCAGCAGGGGGACTAGCGGTAGAAATACGCAGTATTTT.